The 16 T cell receptor beta chains below come from one sample, sequenced in a study of blood T cell repertoires in COVID-19. Assay: immunoSEQ multiplex PCR; the TCRdb copy retains only in-frame clones and omits some. The data contain some 100,000 clones, approximately 86% of them singletons. The sample taken for sequencing was peripheral blood. The source of these receptors is a man aged 45 to 65 with acute or convalescent COVID-19.

This clone appeared a single time. The J gene is TRBJ2-4, the V gene TRBV29-1, with unresolved D. The germline V and J ends were trimmed by 4 bases and 3 bases, with 7 bases remaining between them. CDR1 and CDR2 (germline): SQVTM, ANQGSEA. The CDR3 covers 12 residues. CDR3 in DNA: TGCAGCGTTGTTGGCCTCAAAAACATTCAGTACTTC. Protein: CSVVGLKNIQYF.

This chain connects TRBV6-6 to TRBJ1-1, with D possibly being TRBD1 (5 bases). Trimming pared 8 bases from V and 1 base from J, leaving 8 bases between. The CDR3 has 12 residues. Germline V gives CDR1 MNHNY, CDR2 SVGAGI (reference sequence). The CDR3 region has the DNA TGTGCCAGCTCAACAGGGAACACTGAAGCTTTCTTT. As protein: CASSTGNTEAFF.

V and J are TRBV18 and TRBJ2-1; 9 nucleotides line up with TRBD2. The CDR3 length is 17 residues. With V trimmed by 1 base and J by 7 bases, 11 bases remained unmatched. Germline lookup yields CDR1 KGHSH and CDR2 LQKENI. The DNA for the CDR3 is TGTGCCAGCTCACCACGACCGAGCGCGGGAGGGCCAAATGAGCAGTTCTTC. It is translated as CASSPRPSAGGPNEQFF.

The chain employs TRBV5-4 and TRBJ1-1; D gene unclear. CDR1 is SGHNT and CDR2 is YYREEE in the germline V gene (reference sequence). V lost 0 bases and J lost 4, with 13 bases in between. The CDR3 is 15 residues long. For the CDR3, the DNA is TGTGCCAGCAGCTTGGATCGCTCCCTAGGCACTGAAGCTTTCTTT. This gives the protein CASSLDRSLGTEAFF. Full variable domain (missing parts from reference TRBV5-4 and TRBJ1-1): ETGVTQSPTHLIKTRGQQVTLRCSSQSGHNTVSWYQQALGQGPQFIFQYYREEENGRGNFPPRFSGLQFPNYSSELNVNALELDDSALYLCASSLDRSLGTEAFFGQGTRLTVV.

Of note for this clone: Other DNA sequences from this sample encode an identical CDR3 as well. The J gene is TRBJ2-7, the V gene TRBV7-2; 12 nucleotides agree with TRBD2. V shed 4 bases, J shed 0 bases, and the junction held 1 base outside the gene matches. The germline V gene encodes CDR1 SGHTA and CDR2 FQGNSA. This CDR3 has 15 residues. CDR3 residues: CASSSGLAGSYEQYF. DNA for the CDR3: TGTGCCAGCAGCTCGGGACTAGCGGGCTCCTACGAGCAGTACTTC.

The rearrangement joins TRBV11-2 to TRBJ1-3; TRBD1 matches 7 bases. V gave up 5 bases and J gave up 0 bases; unmatched junction bases: 4. The germline V gene encodes CDR1 SGHAT and CDR2 FQNNGV. The CDR3 runs to 15 residues. The CDR3 sequence is CASSGDRASGNTIYF. DNA for the CDR3: TGTGCCAGCAGCGGAGACAGGGCCTCTGGAAACACCATATATTTT.

The chain carries TRBV5-1 and TRBJ1-3, with D tentatively TRBD1 (6 bases). CDR3 size: 16 residues. Germline CDR1 reads SGHRS; CDR2 reads YFSETQ. V lost 0 bases, J lost 4 bases, and 14 bases lay in between. The CDR3 nucleotides read TGCGCCAGCAGCTTGGTTTATACAGGGCTAGGAAACACCATATATTTT. This codes for CASSLVYTGLGNTIYF. The whole variable domain, filled in from reference TRBV5-1 and TRBJ1-3, reads KAGVTQTPRYLIKTRGQQVTLSCSPISGHRSVSWYQQTPGQGLQFLFEYFSETQRNKGNFPGRFSGRQFSNSRSEMNVSTLELGDSALYLCASSLVYTGLGNTIYFGEGSWLTVV.

This rearrangement joins TRBV18 to TRBJ2-7; TRBD2 agrees at 7 bases. J lost 2 bases, V lost 8 bases, and 3 bases had no gene match. The CDR3 consists of 12 residues. In germline, CDR1 is KGHSH, CDR2 LQKENI. CDR3 nucleotide sequence: TGTGCCAGCGGCCTAGCGGCCTACGAGCAGTACTTC. It encodes CASGLAAYEQYF.

V is TRBV28 and J is TRBJ2-1; 9 nucleotides agree with TRBD2. The germline V gene encodes CDR1 MDHEN and CDR2 SYDVKM. The V segment lost 1 base and the J segment 4 bases; nucleotides outside the gene matches: 5. CDR3 length: 16 residues. The CDR3 region is CASSLSLAGGYNEQFF. The CDR3 DNA reads as TGTGCCAGCAGTTTATCCCTGGCGGGAGGGTACAATGAGCAGTTCTTC.

V is TRBV5-6 and J is TRBJ1-2, with D possibly TRBD1 on 5 matching bases. CDR1 and CDR2 (germline): SGHDT, YYEEEE. The CDR3 has 14 amino acids. Deletions cut 3 bases from V and 8 bases from J, with 17 bases between. CDR3 in amino acids: CASSSVGGVDGYTF. Written as DNA, the CDR3 is TGTGCCAGCAGCTCCGTGGGAGGGGTGGACGGCTACACCTTC.

J is TRBJ2-7 and V is TRBV3-1 (or the pseudogene TRBV3-2), with a weak D call TRBD2 (7 bases). Deletions cut 4 bases from V and 7 bases from J, with 23 bases between. Looked up from germline, CDR1 is LGHDT and CDR2 is YNNKEL (reference sequence). The CDR3 runs to 16 residues. The CDR3 protein is CASSPRGGRARVEQYF. CDR3 nucleotides: TGTGCCAGCAGCCCTAGGGGGGGGAGGGCCAGGGTTGAGCAGTACTTC.

The rearrangement links TRBV2 to TRBJ2-7; D is possibly TRBD2 (5 bases). The CDR3 length is 12 residues. V gave up 6 bases and J gave up 3 bases, with 9 bases separating them. Per germline, CDR1 SNHLY and CDR2 FYNNEI. The CDR3 DNA follows: TGTGCCAGCAGGGTGGACTTCTACGAGCAGTACTTC. It codes for CASRVDFYEQYF.

This rearrangement joins TRBV30 to TRBJ1-5; TRBD1 might be the D (5 bases). Trimming took 4 bases from V and 5 from J, leaving 12 bases between them. Germline CDR1 GTSNPN, CDR2 SVGIG (reference sequence). This CDR3 has 13 residues. For the CDR3, the DNA is TGTGCCTGGACGAGGGGAGGGTATCAGCCCCAGCATTTT. Translated: CAWTRGGYQPQHF.

The chain recombines TRBV15 with TRBJ2-1, with 9 bases lining up with TRBD1. The CDR3 runs 17 residues. Germline V lookup: CDR1 LNHNV, CDR2 YYDKDF (reference sequence). Losses at the gene ends were 1 base for V and 3 bases for J; bases not matched to a gene: 7. DNA for the CDR3: TGTGCCACCAGCAGAGGGCTGGGACAGGGCTTCTACAATGAGCAGTTCTTC. Its protein is CATSRGLGQGFYNEQFF.

This sequence joins TRBV19 and TRBJ1-2, with 8 bases lining up with TRBD1. Germline V gives CDR1 LNHDA, CDR2 SQIVND (reference sequence). There are 13 residues in the CDR3. Trimming removed 5 bases from V and 6 bases from J; junction bases left unmatched: 5. CDR3 coding DNA: TGTGCCAGTAGTCAGGGGGCGAAGCATGGCTACACCTTC. Encoded protein: CASSQGAKHGYTF.

This clone was found a few times. The gene calls are TRBV4-2 and TRBJ1-1; possible D gene TRBD1, 5 bases. Germline V gene sequence: CDR1 LGHNA, CDR2 YNFKEQ. The CDR3 covers 13 residues. The V and J ends lost 2 bases and 2 bases respectively, with 6 bases between them. The CDR3 DNA reads TGTGCCAGCAGCCAAACAGGAAACACTGAAGCTTTCTTT. Protein product: CASSQTGNTEAFF.